The source of this TCR beta chain is a study of monozygotic twins with inflammatory bowel disease. General study results and limits: Limited statistical power may explain no repertoire similarity difference between concordant and discordant twins.

From its re-call of the 5' RACE reads, TCRdb lists each CDR3 protein once, without DNA. The sample table includes about 210,000 distinct CDR3 sequences. Concerning this clonotype itself: Its matching antigen is unknown.

The CDR3 has 15 residues. The TCR originated in a human donor with ulcerative colitis or Crohn's disease, or a healthy co-twin of an affected twin (not recorded which). Sequencing was carried out using blood. This rearrangement joins TRBV12-3 or TRBV12-4 to TRBJ1-5; there is no DNA to check the TCRdb D call of TRBD1. CDR3 sequence: CASSLGGSGAQPQHF.